The 13 T cell receptor beta chains reported below all come from one sample, sequenced in a study of identical twins. MiXCR, applied by TCRdb to the 5' RACE reads, yields one record per CDR3 protein. The repertoire includes roughly 770,000 distinct CDR3 sequences, roughly 18% of them detected once, and roughly 14% sits in the top ten. These sequences were also reported in another study, on T cells expressing NK-cell markers.

The source material was PBMCs. The receptors shown here come from a woman between 18 and 29 years old in good health.

This clonotype was observed at least ten times. The rearrangement links TRBV29-1 to TRBJ2-3; possibly TRBD2 for D (6 bases). Germline CDR1 and CDR2: SQVTM and ANQGSEA. V gave up 4 bases and J gave up 5 bases, with 16 bases separating them. The CDR3 consists of 14 residues. The CDR3, as DNA: TGCAGCGTTGCTCCCCGGGAGCGTGGAGATACGCAGTATTTT. Its protein product is CSVAPRERGDTQYF.

This chain's CDR3 is CASSQGLAGSSYEQYF. In nucleotides, the CDR3 is TGCGCCAGCAGCCAAGGCCTAGCGGGGTCCTCCTACGAGCAGTACTTC. The chain has TRBV4-3 and TRBJ2-7, with 9 bases fitting TRBD2. V shed 1 base and J 0 bases; nucleotides not matched to a gene: 4. The CDR3 has 16 residues. Germline assignment: CDR1 LGHNA and CDR2 YSLEER.

There are a few counts of this clonotype. The genes are TRBV18 and TRBJ2-5, with a weak D call TRBD1 (5 bases). The V gene's germline CDR1 is KGHSH and CDR2 LQKENI. This CDR3 is built from 15 residues. Trimming stripped 1 base from V and 1 base from J, with 10 bases between. The CDR3 region is CASSPQTVIQETQYF. In nucleotides, the CDR3 is TGTGCCAGCTCACCACAGACAGTAATCCAAGAGACCCAGTACTTC.

This clonotype was recorded a few times. V gene TRBV29-1 combines with J gene TRBJ2-1; TRBD2 aligns across 12 bases. The CDR3 is 15 amino acids. Germline V gene lookup returns CDR1 SQVTM and CDR2 ANQGSEA. V was clipped by 4 bases and J by 4 bases; unmatched bases: 5. The DNA for the CDR3 is TGCAGCGTTGCTCAACTAGCGGGGGGATACAATGAGCAGTTCTTC. As protein: CSVAQLAGGYNEQFF.

V gene TRBV2 combines with J gene TRBJ2-1; no definite D call. This CDR3 contains 13 residues. Looked up from germline, CDR1 is SNHLY and CDR2 is FYNNEI. V was shortened by 2 bases and J by 6 bases, with 8 bases between the two germline ends. The CDR3 DNA follows: TGTGCCAGCAGTGAATATCCCGGCAATGAGCAGTTCTTC. Encoded protein: CASSEYPGNEQFF.

J is TRBJ1-1 and V is TRBV11-2, with a possible D match to TRBD1 (5 bases). Germline CDR1 is SGHAT and CDR2 is FQNNGV. The CDR3 spans 15 residues. V dropped 3 bases and J dropped 4 bases, with 15 bases sitting between them. CDR3 residues: CASSFAGDEGTEAFF. The CDR3 bases are TGTGCCAGCAGCTTTGCGGGGGATGAGGGCACTGAAGCTTTCTTT.

This clonotype came up a few times. CDR3 amino acids: CASSVTSGGQETQYF. The CDR3 region has the DNA TGCGCCAGCAGCGTGACTAGCGGGGGACAAGAGACCCAGTACTTC. The chain uses TRBV5-1 and TRBJ2-5; the match to TRBD2 covers 12 bases. Germline lookup yields CDR1 SGHRS and CDR2 YFSETQ. V lost 4 bases to trimming and J lost 2 bases; unmatched junction nucleotides: 3. The CDR3 loop spans 15 amino acids.

The V and J genes are TRBV27 and TRBJ2-1; weak D call: TRBD2 (6 bases). Deletions cut 10 bases from V and 6 bases from J, with 19 bases between. The germline CDR1 and CDR2 sequences are MNHEY and SMNVEV (reference sequence). CDR3 length: 14 amino acids. The CDR3 is CATGVGGGFNEQFF. CDR3 in DNA: TGTGCCACCGGGGTGGGGGGAGGTTTCAATGAGCAGTTCTTC.

A few counts support this clonotype. J is TRBJ1-2 and V is TRBV7-8, with D unresolved. Trimming took 1 base from V and 0 from J, leaving 21 bases between them. CDR1 SGHVS and CDR2 FQNEAQ come from the germline V gene. The CDR3 loop spans 19 amino acids. In nucleotides, the CDR3 is TGTGCCAGCAGCTTAGACGAGCTCCTAACTATGGCTCCTAACTATGGCTACACCTTC. It specifies CASSLDELLTMAPNYGYTF.

This clonotype appeared a few times. V gene TRBV7-6 combines with J gene TRBJ2-7; 11 bases match TRBD2. Trimming took 5 bases from V and 5 from J; bases not matched to a gene: 5. The length of the CDR3 is 14 residues. Per germline, CDR1 SGHVS and CDR2 FNYEAQ. CDR3 sequence: CASSPTTSGNEQYF. The CDR3 coding sequence is TGTGCCAGCAGCCCTACGACTAGCGGGAACGAGCAGTACTTC.

In its sample, this clonotype was seen many times. V gene TRBV12-3 or TRBV12-4 combines with J gene TRBJ1-1, with D possibly TRBD1 on 5 matching bases. The ends were cut back, 3 bases at V and 10 bases at J, with 18 bases in the middle. The CDR3 spans 14 residues. CDR3 DNA sequence: TGTGCCAGCAGTTTCGCTCGGGGGGTATACGGAGCTTTCTTT. This encodes CASSFARGVYGAFF.

This clonotype was recorded a few times. V is TRBV5-1 and J is TRBJ2-1; 7 bases are shared with TRBD1. There are 15 residues in the CDR3. Germline V CDR1 and CDR2: SGHRS, YFSETQ. V was clipped by 0 bases and J by 4 bases; unmatched bases: 4. The CDR3 protein is CASSLETGVYNEQFF. In DNA, the CDR3 is TGCGCCAGCAGCTTGGAAACAGGGGTGTACAATGAGCAGTTCTTC.

V gene TRBV7-6 combines with J gene TRBJ2-7; perhaps TRBD1 as D (6 bases). Germline lookup yields CDR1 SGHVS and CDR2 FNYEAQ. V lost 3 bases to trimming and J lost 4 bases, with 13 bases between them. The CDR3 is 14 amino acids. The CDR3 sequence is CASSFSFTGYEQYF. CDR3 in DNA: TGTGCCAGCAGCTTCTCTTTCACAGGGTACGAGCAGTACTTC.